These 4 T cell receptor beta chains were all obtained from the same sample, sequenced in a study of blood T cell repertoires in COVID-19. Sequencing was performed with immunoSEQ multiplex PCR; in TCRdb, only in-frame clones are kept and a portion is missing. The table includes over 200,000 clones, approximately 87% detected once. Sequenced sample: PBMCs or T cells enriched from blood (not recorded which). The source of these receptors is a woman in her fifties or sixties in a cohort exposed to, infected with or recovered from COVID-19 (not recorded which).

The chain combines TRBV10-3 with TRBJ2-1; 9 bases align to TRBD2. The V gene end was trimmed by 5 bases and the J gene end by 7 bases; junction bases not matched to a gene: 9. The germline V gene encodes CDR1 ENHRY and CDR2 SYGVKD. This CDR3 comprises 15 residues. The CDR3 nucleotides read TGTGCCATCAGTTTCTTAGCGGGGGTGGGGAATGAGCAGTTCTTC. Translating gives CAISFLAGVGNEQFF.

This chain uses TRBV18 with TRBJ1-5; D remains ambiguous. V shed 1 base and J shed 6 bases, with 7 bases lying between them. This CDR3 is 13 amino acids long. Germline loops: CDR1 KGHSH, CDR2 LQKENI. CDR3 loop: CASSPQDSQPQHF. Written as DNA, the CDR3 is TGTGCCAGCTCACCACAGGACTCTCAGCCCCAGCATTTT. Drawing the rest from reference TRBV18 and TRBJ1-5, the complete variable domain is NAGVMQNPRHLVRRRGQEARLRCSPMKGHSHVYWYRQLPEEGLKFMVYLQKENIIDESGMPKERFSAEFPKEGPSILRIQQVVRGDSAAYFCASSPQDSQPQHFGDGTRLSIL.

This clone showed up just once. This chain links TRBV9 with TRBJ2-7, with D perhaps matching TRBD2 (6 bases). The CDR3 sequence is 15 residues long. V shed 4 bases and J shed 2 bases, with 16 bases lying between them. Germline CDR1 is SGDLS and CDR2 is YYNGEE. The CDR3 sequence is CASSISGDFTYEQYF. CDR3 bases: TGTGCCAGCAGCATCTCGGGGGACTTTACCTACGAGCAGTACTTC.

The rearrangement joins TRBV18 to TRBJ1-2; 7 nucleotides line up with TRBD1. This CDR3 is built from 15 residues. Germline V CDR1 and CDR2: KGHSH, LQKENI. The ends lost 0 bases at V and 3 bases at J; junction bases unmatched: 4. CDR3 DNA sequence: TGTGCCAGCTCACCACCGGGGGGACAGCACTATGGCTACACCTTC. It encodes CASSPPGGQHYGYTF.